These 8 T cell receptor beta chains were sequenced from one sample in a study of regulatory T cells in long-lasting Graves disease. To make TCR beta libraries, researchers used iRepertoire HTBI primers and Arm-PCR of CDR3 regions. Each CDR3 protein gets one entry after TCRdb re-called the multiplex PCR reads with MiXCR. The table records 560,000 or so distinct CDR3 sequences, 15% to 20% of them present only once. Time point noted: newly diagnosed GD, antithyroid drugs for less than 3 months. From PBMCs, RNA was extracted and then used to make the TCR library. These data were also filed under a second study, of T cells in Graves' hyperthyroidism and ophthalmopathy.

This specimen was peripheral blood mononuclear cells (PBMCs), taken at new diagnosis, from a patient treated with antithyroid drugs. The receptors were gathered from a man between 18 and 35 years old with Graves disease.

This clonotype was counted at least ten times. The V call is TRBV10-3, the J call TRBJ2-7; TRBD1 aligns across 9 bases. CDR3 size: 15 residues. Germline V gene lookup returns CDR1 ENHRY and CDR2 SYGVKD. Unmatched junction bases numbered 5, after V lost 3 bases and J lost 2 bases. CDR3 loop: CAISDAGTGTYEQYF. The CDR3 coding sequence is TGTGCCATCAGTGACGCCGGGACAGGGACCTACGAGCAGTACTTC.

This clonotype has a count of ten or more. The rearrangement links TRBV7-2 to TRBJ2-1; 10 positions agree with TRBD2. The germline gives CDR1 SGHTA, CDR2 FQGNSA. Germline trimming cut 5 bases from V and 9 bases from J; bases unmatched to any gene: 13. The CDR3 has 16 amino acids. The CDR3 spells CASSRGGTSAKGEQFF. The CDR3 DNA follows: TGTGCCAGCAGCCGAGGCGGGACTAGCGCAAAGGGTGAGCAGTTCTTC. Filled out from reference TRBV7-2 and TRBJ2-1, the complete variable domain reads GAGVSQSPSNKVTEKGKDVELRCDPISGHTALYWYRQSLGQGLEFLIYFQGNSAPDKSGLPSDRFSAERTGGSVSTLTIQRTQQEDSAVYLCASSRGGTSAKGEQFFGPGTRLTVL.

The chain is built from TRBV20-1 and TRBJ1-5; no clear D. The CDR3 has 15 residues. Trimming removed 4 bases at V and 1 base at J, with 14 bases between. Germline V gene sequence: CDR1 DFQATT, CDR2 SNEGSKA (reference sequence). The DNA of the CDR3 is TGCAGTGCTACAGAGGGAACAAGAAGCAATCAGCCCCAGCATTTT. This translates into CSATEGTRSNQPQHF.

Ten or more counts support this clonotype. V usage is TRBV7-2 and J usage is TRBJ2-7; 8 bases line up with TRBD2. V gave up 1 base and J gave up 6 bases; unmatched junction bases: 2. The V gene's germline CDR1 is SGHTA and CDR2 FQGNSA. The CDR3 loop spans 13 amino acids. CDR3 in amino acids: CASSLVAGSEQYF. The CDR3 DNA reads TGTGCCAGCAGCTTAGTAGCGGGAAGCGAGCAGTACTTC.

This clonotype was observed at least ten times. The chain combines TRBV30 with TRBJ1-5; 9 bases line up with TRBD1. J gave up 6 bases and V 5 bases, and 11 bases lay outside the gene matches. Germline V gene data show CDR1 as GTSNPN and CDR2 as SVGIG (reference sequence). The CDR3 length is 15 residues. This CDR3 reads CAWGGGTGGFQPQHF. In DNA, the CDR3 is TGTGCCTGGGGGGGGGGAACAGGGGGCTTTCAGCCCCAGCATTTT.

Ten or more counts support this clonotype. This chain uses TRBV5-1 with TRBJ2-1; maybe TRBD2 (5 bases). The CDR3 length is 21 residues. Germline CDR1 is SGHRS and CDR2 is YFSETQ. Trimming cost V 0 bases and J 5 bases, with 30 bases left between them. The CDR3 reads CASSLARLEPPDSRAHNEQFF. The CDR3 nucleotides read TGCGCCAGCAGCTTGGCCAGACTTGAGCCCCCGGACTCAAGGGCCCACAATGAGCAGTTCTTC.

About this clonotype: Just one base apart from a much larger clone, this may be a read error. The chain employs TRBV6-8 and TRBJ2-1; 10 positions match TRBD2. The CDR3 runs 15 residues. Germline values: CDR1 MNHGY, CDR2 SAAAGT. The junction had 12 bases not matched to a gene; V was cut back by 8 bases and J by 8 bases. The CDR3 DNA reads TGTGCCAGCGGAAGTGGACTAGCGGCGTCACATGAGCAGTTCTTC. It translates to CASGSGLAASHEQFF.

The chain employs TRBV19 and TRBJ1-5, with D hard to call. With 1 base removed from V and 4 bases from J, the gap between germline ends came to 11 bases. Germline V gene data show CDR1 as LNHDA and CDR2 as SQIVND (reference sequence). This CDR3 comprises 15 residues. CDR3 loop: CASSIGAAPNQPQHF. The CDR3 DNA reads as TGTGCCAGTAGTATAGGGGCAGCCCCGAATCAGCCCCAGCATTTT.